What follows are 26 T cell receptor beta chains derived from one specimen sequenced in a study of blood T cell repertoires in COVID-19. Some clones are missing from TCRdb's copy, which holds only in-frame ones; the method was immunoSEQ multiplex PCR. The data contain under 250,000 clones, roughly four fifths of them seen just once; the ten biggest clones take up roughly 10%. Sequencing was carried out using peripheral blood. The origin of the receptors is an elderly man with acute or convalescent COVID-19.

J is TRBJ2-3 and V is TRBV4-1, with 9 bases that match TRBD2. The CDR3 is made up of 19 amino acids. Per germline, CDR1 MGHRA and CDR2 YSYEKL. The V segment lost 0 bases and the J segment 1 base; nucleotides outside the gene matches: 11. CDR3 region: CASSQDRGHIAGGTDTQYF. The CDR3 DNA reads as TGCGCCAGCAGCCAAGATAGAGGCCACATAGCGGGGGGCACAGATACGCAGTATTTT.

The rearrangement uses TRBV5-6 and TRBJ1-2; D remains ambiguous. Germline V gives CDR1 SGHDT, CDR2 YYEEEE. This CDR3 spans 14 amino acids. The germline V and J ends were trimmed by 2 bases and 8 bases, with 16 bases remaining between them. This CDR3 is CASSFQTGSGGYTF. CDR3 coding DNA: TGTGCCAGCAGCTTCCAAACGGGGTCCGGCGGCTACACCTTC. Looking up the rest from reference TRBV5-6 and TRBJ1-2 gives the full variable domain: DAGVTQSPTHLIKTRGQQVTLRCSPKSGHDTVSWYQQALGQGPQFIFQYYEEEERQRGNFPDRFSGHQFPNYSSELNVNALLLGDSALYLCASSFQTGSGGYTFGSGTRLTVV.

This clone was detected a few times. This chain uses TRBV4-1 with TRBJ1-2, with 12 bases aligning to TRBD1. The CDR3 extends over 17 amino acids. CDR1 and CDR2 from the germline V gene are MGHRA and YSYEKL. The trim removed 6 bases at V and 0 bases at J, leaving 8 bases unmatched. This CDR3 is CASRSPGQGAANYGYTF. The CDR3 DNA reads TGCGCCAGCAGATCCCCGGGACAGGGGGCCGCTAACTATGGCTACACCTTC.

Only a few counts were recorded for this clone. The V call is TRBV10-3, the J call TRBJ2-7; weak D call: TRBD2 (5 bases). Trimming cost V 3 bases and J 4 bases, with 16 bases left between them. Germline V gives CDR1 ENHRY, CDR2 SYGVKD. The CDR3 totals 15 residues. CDR3 in amino acids: CAISELLEVRYEQYF. As DNA, the CDR3 is TGTGCCATCAGTGAACTACTAGAAGTAAGGTACGAGCAGTACTTC.

The rearrangement links TRBV5-1 to TRBJ2-2, with 7 bases matching TRBD1. With 4 bases clipped from V and 7 bases from J, the junction kept 10 bases outside the gene matches. The V gene's germline CDR1 is SGHRS and CDR2 YFSETQ. This CDR3 comprises 15 residues. The CDR3 nucleotides are TGCGCCAGCAGCGGAACAGGGGCGCCAGGCGGGGAGCTGTTTTTT. Its translation: CASSGTGAPGGELFF. Complete variable domain (other parts from reference TRBV5-1 and TRBJ2-2): KAGVTQTPRYLIKTRGQQVTLSCSPISGHRSVSWYQQTPGQGLQFLFEYFSETQRNKGNFPGRFSGRQFSNSRSEMNVSTLELGDSALYLCASSGTGAPGGELFFGEGSRLTVL.

The genes are TRBV12-3 or TRBV12-4 and TRBJ2-1; D might be TRBD1 (6 bases). The CDR3 has 11 amino acids. V dropped 5 bases and J dropped 9 bases, with 8 bases sitting between them. The DNA for the CDR3 is TGTGCCAGCAGTAACAGGGTTGAGCAGTTCTTC. Residues: CASSNRVEQFF.

The chain employs TRBV6-5 and TRBJ2-6; D unresolved. The germline CDR1 and CDR2 sequences are MNHEY and SVGAGI. The ends were cut back, 0 bases at V and 0 bases at J, with 6 bases in the middle. This CDR3 region has 16 residues. CDR3 coding DNA: TGTGCCAGCAGTTACTCGAGGCGCTCTGGGGCCAACGTCCTGACTTTC. Amino acid sequence: CASSYSRRSGANVLTF.

A few counts support this clone. The chain employs TRBV19 and TRBJ1-1; D not resolved. The CDR3 totals 15 residues. Germline assignment: CDR1 LNHDA and CDR2 SQIVND (reference sequence). Trimming cost V 3 bases and J 0 bases, with 11 bases left between them. The CDR3 region is CASSIQRGMNTEAFF. The CDR3 nucleotides read TGTGCCAGTAGTATTCAGAGAGGGATGAACACTGAAGCTTTCTTT.

The rearrangement joins TRBV6-6 to TRBJ2-6, with a weak D call TRBD2 (6 bases). The CDR3 length is 14 residues. Trimming left V 7 bases short and J 0 bases short, with 7 bases between. CDR1 is MNHNY and CDR2 is SVGAGI in the germline V gene (reference sequence). CDR3 sequence reads: CASNGGSGANVLTF. CDR3 DNA sequence: TGTGCCAGCAACGGGGGCTCTGGGGCCAACGTCCTGACTTTC.

A word on this clone: At one end, the junction sequence differs from germline, possibly due to a read error. V is TRBV6-5 and J is TRBJ2-3; 7 bases agree with TRBD2. The CDR3 loop spans 14 amino acids. The germline CDR1 and CDR2 sequences are MNHEY and SVGAGI. The CDR3 region is CASIPLGPGTKNPF. In DNA form, the CDR3 reads TGTGCCAGCATCCCCCTCGGCCCTGGGACTAAAAACCCATTT.

The chain carries TRBV30 and TRBJ2-5; perhaps TRBD2 as D (6 bases). Germline values: CDR1 GTSNPN, CDR2 SVGIG (reference sequence). V dropped 1 base and J dropped 5 bases, with 14 bases sitting between them. This CDR3 comprises 14 residues. This CDR3 reads CAWSEAGSWETQYF. In nucleotides, the CDR3 is TGTGCCTGGAGTGAGGCGGGGAGTTGGGAGACCCAGTACTTC.

The V and J genes are TRBV24-1 and TRBJ1-2; no clear D. Germline V lookup: CDR1 KGHDR, CDR2 SFDVKD. The ends were cut back, 1 base at V and 3 bases at J, with 8 bases in the middle. CDR3 size: 14 residues. The CDR3 nucleotides read TGTGCCACCAGTGATTTTCCCGGTGACTATGGCTACACCTTC. It translates to CATSDFPGDYGYTF.

The chain combines TRBV18 with TRBJ1-1; no firm D call. The CDR3 extends over 14 amino acids. Germline assignment: CDR1 KGHSH and CDR2 LQKENI. V was cut by 1 base and J by 1 base, with 7 bases left in between. The CDR3 loop reads CASSPRSGNTEAFF. The DNA for the CDR3 is TGTGCCAGCTCACCACGGTCGGGGAACACTGAAGCTTTCTTT.

The DNA of the CDR3 is TGTGCCAGCAGTTACGGGGGGTCTAGCGCATACGAGCAGTACTTC. It specifies CASSYGGSSAYEQYF. This chain links TRBV6-5 with TRBJ2-7; TRBD2 is a possible D gene (6 bases). The CDR3 runs to 15 residues. V was pared by 2 bases and J by 4 bases, with 15 bases between. Germline assignment: CDR1 MNHEY and CDR2 SVGAGI.

The chain carries TRBV19 and TRBJ2-4, with 11 bases that match TRBD1. The CDR3 is made up of 17 amino acids. CDR1 and CDR2 (germline): LNHDA, SQIVND (reference sequence). Losses at the gene ends were 3 bases for V and 0 bases for J; bases not matched to a gene: 4. The CDR3 nucleotides are TGTGCCAGTAGTATTAGGACAGGGGGCCGAGCCAAAAACATTCAGTACTTC. As protein: CASSIRTGGRAKNIQYF.

The chain employs TRBV6-1 and TRBJ1-2; 9 nucleotides agree with TRBD1. Germline CDR1 and CDR2: MNHNS and SASEGT. Germline trimming cut 2 bases from V and 0 bases from J; bases unmatched to any gene: 4. The CDR3 runs to 16 residues. In DNA form, the CDR3 reads TGTGCCAGCAGTGAATACAGGGGGCGGACTAACTATGGCTACACCTTC. Residues: CASSEYRGRTNYGYTF.

V is TRBV15 and J is TRBJ2-2; TRBD2 aligns across 7 bases. Germline V gene data show CDR1 as LNHNV and CDR2 as YYDKDF (reference sequence). CDR3 length equals 17 residues. With 3 bases clipped from V and 1 base from J, the junction kept 8 bases outside the gene matches. The CDR3 reads CATSRGRGPGNTGELFF. The CDR3 coding sequence is TGTGCCACCAGCAGGGGGAGGGGCCCCGGGAACACCGGGGAGCTGTTTTTT. Full variable domain (rest looked up from reference TRBV15 and TRBJ2-2): DAMVIQNPRYQVTQFGKPVTLSCSQTLNHNVMYWYQQKSSQAPKLLFHYYDKDFNNEADTPDNFQSRRPNTSFCFLDIRSPGLGDTAMYLCATSRGRGPGNTGELFFGEGSRLTVL.

This clone has a handful of counts. This sequence joins TRBV2 and TRBJ1-3; TRBD1 matches at 8 bases. The CDR3 spans 16 residues. J lost 2 bases, V lost 2 bases, and 5 bases had no gene match. CDR1 SNHLY and CDR2 FYNNEI come from the germline V gene. The CDR3 is CASSEIGRGPGNTIYF. As DNA, the CDR3 is TGTGCCAGCAGTGAAATCGGCAGGGGGCCTGGAAACACCATATATTTT.

CDR3 in DNA: TGTGCCAGCAGTTACTCTGGGAGCCTATCATATGGCTACACCTTC. Translation: CASSYSGSLSYGYTF. J is TRBJ1-2 and V is TRBV6-5; the D is unclear. This CDR3 comprises 15 residues. V lost 0 bases and J lost 5, with 13 bases in between. Germline lookup yields CDR1 MNHEY and CDR2 SVGAGI.

The sample holds a few counts of this clone. DNA for the CDR3: TGTGCCTGGAGTGTTCTGGGGGCCCCGGATACGCAGTATTTT. Translated: CAWSVLGAPDTQYF. This rearrangement joins TRBV30 to TRBJ2-3; TRBD1 might be the D (6 bases). The CDR3 has 14 residues. Trimming left V 0 bases short and J 6 bases short, with 13 bases between. Germline V gene sequence: CDR1 GTSNPN, CDR2 SVGIG (reference sequence). Drawing the rest from reference TRBV30 and TRBJ2-3, the complete variable domain is SQTIHQWPATLVQPVGSPLSLECTVEGTSNPNLYWYRQAAGRGLQLLFYSVGIGQISSEVPQNLSASRPQDRQFILSSKKLLLSDSGFYLCAWSVLGAPDTQYFGPGTRLTVL.

The chain carries TRBV6-5 and TRBJ1-2; 8 bases are shared with TRBD1. V lost 2 bases and J lost 4; bases outside the gene matches: 3. The CDR3 is 14 residues long. Germline-derived CDR1 and CDR2 are MNHEY and SVGAGI. The CDR3 spells CASSYGGQGYGYTF. Written as DNA, the CDR3 is TGTGCCAGCAGTTACGGAGGACAGGGCTATGGCTACACCTTC.

The genes are TRBV4-1 and TRBJ2-7; the D is unclear. The CDR3 is 18 residues long. Trimming removed 0 bases from V and 0 bases from J, with 18 bases in between. The germline gives CDR1 MGHRA, CDR2 YSYEKL. The CDR3 DNA follows: TGCGCCAGCAGCCAAGATGGCCCGTGGAGCCCGAACTCCTACGAGCAGTACTTC. Amino acid sequence: CASSQDGPWSPNSYEQYF.

This chain joins TRBV19 and TRBJ1-4; D unresolved. The CDR3 covers 16 residues. Germline-derived CDR1 and CDR2 are LNHDA and SQIVND (reference sequence). V lost 5 bases to trimming and J lost 8 bases, with 21 bases between them. The CDR3, as DNA: TGTGCCAGTAGTCGCGAAGTGGGCACTGGGCCCGAAAAACTGTTTTTT. Encoded protein: CASSREVGTGPEKLFF.

CDR3 loop: CASSWTGSEKLFF. For the CDR3, the DNA is TGTGCCAGTAGCTGGACAGGGTCTGAAAAACTGTTTTTT. The chain links TRBV19 to TRBJ1-4, with TRBD1 matching over 8 bases. The CDR3 spans 13 residues. Germline V CDR1 and CDR2: LNHDA, SQIVND (reference sequence). J lost 7 bases, V lost 6 bases, and 4 bases had no gene match.

The chain carries TRBV30 and TRBJ1-3; D perhaps matches TRBD1 (5 bases). The V gene's germline CDR1 is GTSNPN and CDR2 SVGIG (reference sequence). The CDR3 loop spans 14 amino acids. V gave up 1 base and J gave up 4 bases, with 11 bases separating them. The CDR3 sequence: CAWSDWGLGNTIYF. The CDR3 DNA sequence: TGTGCCTGGAGTGATTGGGGCCTCGGAAACACCATATATTTT.

The CDR3 DNA follows: TGTGCCAGCAGCTTAGCCCAGGGTTGGGGCAATGAGCAGTTCTTC. Protein product: CASSLAQGWGNEQFF. This chain links TRBV7-2 with TRBJ2-1; weak D call: TRBD1 (5 bases). The CDR3 is made up of 15 amino acids. Trimming removed 0 bases from V and 6 bases from J, with 12 bases in between. Germline V CDR1 and CDR2: SGHTA, FQGNSA.